This is a list of T cell receptor beta chains from one sample in a study of regulatory T cells in long-lasting Graves disease. TCRdb re-called the multiplex PCR reads with MiXCR, one entry per CDR3 protein. This sample has around 400,000 distinct CDR3 sequences, with approximately 25% found just once. Sequencing used peripheral blood mononuclear cells (PBMCs), obtained when the disease was refractory, from a patient treated with antithyroid drugs. All receptors derive from a woman between 40 and 50 years old with Graves disease. Both conserved end residues are part of each CDR3. A D gene is named only where the DNA matches it firmly. The size of a clone is reported for some rows only, either as once, few or many, or as a class for expanded clones.

j_call d_call v_call clone_size cdr3_nt cdr3_aa
TRBJ2-2 . TRBV12-3/TRBV12-4 many TGTGCCAGCAGTTGGGGACAGAACACCGGGGAGCTGTTTTTT CASSWGQNTGELFF
TRBJ2-6 . TRBV12-3/TRBV12-4 few TGTGCCAGCAGTCGGGAACCGGGGGCTGGGGCCAACGTCCTGACTTTC CASSREPGAGANVLTF
TRBJ2-5 TRBD1 TRBV5-1 . TGCGCCAGCAGCCCCGGGACAGGGCTAGGCGAGACCCAGTACTTC CASSPGTGLGETQYF
TRBJ2-7 . TRBV2 once TGTGCCAGCCTTGGACGGCCCTCCTACGAGCAGTACTTC CASLGRPSYEQYF
TRBJ2-2 . TRBV29-1 many TGCAGCGTTGACTACAGAAACACCGGGGAGCTGTTTTTT CSVDYRNTGELFF
TRBJ1-2 . TRBV6-2/TRBV6-3 . TGTGCCAGCAGTGAATATTTCGGACAGAACTATGGCTACACCTTC CASSEYFGQNYGYTF
TRBJ2-6 . TRBV20-1 few TGTTGCTGCAGCAGGGCCCTCTCTGGGGCCAACGTCCTGACTTTC CCCSRALSGANVLTF
TRBJ2-7 TRBD2 TRBV27 many TGTGCCAGCAGCTTGAGACTAGCGAGCTCCTACGAGCAGTACTTC CASSLRLASSYEQYF
TRBJ1-4 . TRBV2 many TGTGCCAGCAGGGAATACAGGAATGAAAAACTGTTTTTT CASREYRNEKLFF
TRBJ1-5 TRBD1 TRBV12-3/TRBV12-4 many TGTGCCAGCACCCCAGGGGGGAGCAATCAGCCCCAGCATTTT CASTPGGSNQPQHF
TRBJ2-2 TRBD2 TRBV28 many TGTGCCAGCAGTTTAGCGGGAGTGGGCACCGGGGAGCTGTTTTTT CASSLAGVGTGELFF